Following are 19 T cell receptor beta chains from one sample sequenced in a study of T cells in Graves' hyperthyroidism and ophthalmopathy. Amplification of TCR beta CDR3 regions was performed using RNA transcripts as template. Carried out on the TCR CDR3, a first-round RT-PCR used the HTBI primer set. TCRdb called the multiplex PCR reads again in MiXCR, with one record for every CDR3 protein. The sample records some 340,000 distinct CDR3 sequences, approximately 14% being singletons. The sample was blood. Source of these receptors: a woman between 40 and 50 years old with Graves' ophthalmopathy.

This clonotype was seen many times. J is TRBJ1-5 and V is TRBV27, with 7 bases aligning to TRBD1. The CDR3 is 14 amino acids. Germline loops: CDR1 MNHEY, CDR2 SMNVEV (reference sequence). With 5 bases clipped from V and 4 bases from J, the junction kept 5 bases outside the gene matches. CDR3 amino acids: CASSRDRENQPQHF. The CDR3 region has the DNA TGTGCCAGCAGTCGAGACAGGGAAAATCAGCCCCAGCATTTT.

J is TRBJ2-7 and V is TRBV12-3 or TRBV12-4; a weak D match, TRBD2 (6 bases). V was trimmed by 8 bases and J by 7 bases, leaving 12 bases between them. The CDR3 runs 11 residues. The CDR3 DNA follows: TGTGCCAGCGGGGGTGGGGGGGAGCAGTACTTC. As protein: CASGGGGEQYF.

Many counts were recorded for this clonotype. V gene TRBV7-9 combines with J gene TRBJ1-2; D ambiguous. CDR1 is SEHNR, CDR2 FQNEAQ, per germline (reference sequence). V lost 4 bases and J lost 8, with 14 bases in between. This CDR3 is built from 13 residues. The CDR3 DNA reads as TGTGCCAGCAGCTGGACGTCCGGAATAGGCTACACCTTC. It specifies CASSWTSGIGYTF.

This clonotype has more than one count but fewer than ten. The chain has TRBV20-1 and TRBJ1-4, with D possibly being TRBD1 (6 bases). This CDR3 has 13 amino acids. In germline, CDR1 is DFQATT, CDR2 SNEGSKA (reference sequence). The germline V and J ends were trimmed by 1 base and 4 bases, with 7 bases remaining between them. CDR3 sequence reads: CSARGQDNEKLFF. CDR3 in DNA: TGCAGTGCTAGAGGACAGGATAATGAAAAACTGTTTTTT.

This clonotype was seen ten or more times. CDR3 loop: CASTFQPGGDQPQHF. In DNA, the CDR3 is TGTGCCAGCACCTTCCAACCGGGTGGCGATCAGCCCCAGCATTTT. This chain connects TRBV5-5 to TRBJ1-5; D remains unclear. The V gene's germline CDR1 is SGHKS and CDR2 YYEKEE (reference sequence). The CDR3 totals 15 residues. Trimming left V 6 bases short and J 5 bases short, with 18 bases between.

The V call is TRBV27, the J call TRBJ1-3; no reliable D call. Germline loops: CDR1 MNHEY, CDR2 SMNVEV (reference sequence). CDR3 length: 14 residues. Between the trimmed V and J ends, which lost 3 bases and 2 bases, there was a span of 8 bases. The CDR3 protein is CASSFSGPGNTIYF. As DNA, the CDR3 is TGTGCCAGCAGTTTCTCCGGGCCTGGAAACACCATATATTTT.

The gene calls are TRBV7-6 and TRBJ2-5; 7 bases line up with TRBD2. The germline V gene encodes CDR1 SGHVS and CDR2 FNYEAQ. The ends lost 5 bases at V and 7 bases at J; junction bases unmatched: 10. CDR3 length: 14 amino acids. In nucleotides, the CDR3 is TGTGCCAGCAGCCAGGGAGGGACCCTGGTGACCCAGTACTTC. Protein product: CASSQGGTLVTQYF.

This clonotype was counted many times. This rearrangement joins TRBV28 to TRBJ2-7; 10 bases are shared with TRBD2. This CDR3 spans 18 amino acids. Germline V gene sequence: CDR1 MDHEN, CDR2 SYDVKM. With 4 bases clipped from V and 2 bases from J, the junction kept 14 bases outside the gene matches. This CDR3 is CASSSDIRSSGSTYEQYF. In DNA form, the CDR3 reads TGTGCCAGCAGTTCCGACATTAGGTCTAGCGGGAGCACCTACGAGCAGTACTTC. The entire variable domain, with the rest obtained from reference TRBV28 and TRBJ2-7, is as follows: DVKVTQSSRYLVKRTGEKVFLECVQDMDHENMFWYRQDPGLGLRLIYFSYDVKMKEKGDIPEGYSVSREKKERFSLILESASTNQTSMYLCASSSDIRSSGSTYEQYFGPGTRLTVT.

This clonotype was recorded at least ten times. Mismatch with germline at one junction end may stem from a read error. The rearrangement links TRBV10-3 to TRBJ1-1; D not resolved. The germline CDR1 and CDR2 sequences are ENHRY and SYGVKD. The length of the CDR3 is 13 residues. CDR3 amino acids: CAISESLGTEAFF. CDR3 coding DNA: TGTGCCATCAGCGAGTCGCTGGGGACTGAAGCTTTCTTT.

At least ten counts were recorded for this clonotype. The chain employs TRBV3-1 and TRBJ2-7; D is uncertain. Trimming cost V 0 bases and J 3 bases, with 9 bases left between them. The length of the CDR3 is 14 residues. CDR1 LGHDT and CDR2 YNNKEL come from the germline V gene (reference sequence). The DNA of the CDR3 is TGTGCCAGCAGCCAAGAGGTCGGAGTCTACGAGCAGTACTTC. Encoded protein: CASSQEVGVYEQYF.

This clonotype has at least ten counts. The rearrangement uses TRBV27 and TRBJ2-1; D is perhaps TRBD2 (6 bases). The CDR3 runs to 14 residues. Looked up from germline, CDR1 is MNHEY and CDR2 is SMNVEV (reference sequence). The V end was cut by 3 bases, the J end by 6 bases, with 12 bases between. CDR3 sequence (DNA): TGTGCCAGCAGTTTTGCGGGACGAGGCAATGAGCAGTTCTTC. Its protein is CASSFAGRGNEQFF.

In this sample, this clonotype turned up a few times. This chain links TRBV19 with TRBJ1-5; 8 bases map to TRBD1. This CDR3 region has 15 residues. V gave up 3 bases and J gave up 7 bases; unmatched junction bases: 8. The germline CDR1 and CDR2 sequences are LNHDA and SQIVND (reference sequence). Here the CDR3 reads CASSISRGRGQPQHF. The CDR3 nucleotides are TGTGCCAGTAGTATCTCCAGGGGGCGAGGACAGCCCCAGCATTTT.

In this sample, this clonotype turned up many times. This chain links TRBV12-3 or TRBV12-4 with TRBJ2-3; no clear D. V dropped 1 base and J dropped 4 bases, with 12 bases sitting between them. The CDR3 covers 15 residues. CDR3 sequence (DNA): TGTGCCAGCAGTTTAGGCGACAAAAGATCAGATACGCAGTATTTT. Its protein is CASSLGDKRSDTQYF.

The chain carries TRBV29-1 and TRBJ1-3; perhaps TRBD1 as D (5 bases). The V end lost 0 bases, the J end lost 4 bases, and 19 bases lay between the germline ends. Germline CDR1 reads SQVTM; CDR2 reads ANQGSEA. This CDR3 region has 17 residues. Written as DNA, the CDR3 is TGCAGCGTTGAAGACTCACCCGTCCTGGGGGGAGGAAACACCATATATTTT. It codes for CSVEDSPVLGGGNTIYF.

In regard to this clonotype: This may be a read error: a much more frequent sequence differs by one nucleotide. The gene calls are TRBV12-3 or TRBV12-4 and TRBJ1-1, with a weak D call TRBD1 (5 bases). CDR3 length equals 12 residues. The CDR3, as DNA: TGTACCAGCATCTGGCAGGGAAGGTCGGCTTTCTTT. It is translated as CTSIWQGRSAFF.

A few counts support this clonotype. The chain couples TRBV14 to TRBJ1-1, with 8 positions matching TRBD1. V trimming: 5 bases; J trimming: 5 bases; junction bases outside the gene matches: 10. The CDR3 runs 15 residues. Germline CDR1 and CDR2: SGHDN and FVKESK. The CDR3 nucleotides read TGTGCCAGCAGCTACCGGACAGGGTTGGGGACTGAAGCTTTCTTT. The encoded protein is CASSYRTGLGTEAFF.

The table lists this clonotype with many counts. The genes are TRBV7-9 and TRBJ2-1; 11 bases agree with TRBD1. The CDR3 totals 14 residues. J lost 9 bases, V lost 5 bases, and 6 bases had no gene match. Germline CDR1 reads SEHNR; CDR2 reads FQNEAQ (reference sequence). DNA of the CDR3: TGTGCCAGCAGCCCGGGACAGGGGGAAGGTGAGCAGTTCTTC. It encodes CASSPGQGEGEQFF.

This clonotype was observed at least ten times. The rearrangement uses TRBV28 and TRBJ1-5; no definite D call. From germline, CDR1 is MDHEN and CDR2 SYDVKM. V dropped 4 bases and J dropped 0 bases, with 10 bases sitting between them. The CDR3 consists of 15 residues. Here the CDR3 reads CASSWTVLSNQPQHF. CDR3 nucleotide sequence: TGTGCCAGCAGTTGGACGGTTCTTAGCAATCAGCCCCAGCATTTT.

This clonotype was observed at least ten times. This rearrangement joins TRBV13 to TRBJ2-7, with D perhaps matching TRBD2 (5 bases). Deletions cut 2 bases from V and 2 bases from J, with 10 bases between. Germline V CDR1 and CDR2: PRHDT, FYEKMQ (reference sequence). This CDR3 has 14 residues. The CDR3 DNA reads TGTGCCAGCAGCTTACGCGACTACGCCTACGAGCAGTACTTC. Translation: CASSLRDYAYEQYF.